This T cell receptor beta chain is drawn from a study of blood T cells in healthy people across ages. Study outcomes and limitations: Shifts in expanded clonotypes may have been confounded by donor CMV status, which was unknown.

Through a sample-barcoded 5' primer and a J-beta primer mix, a second PCR was run for about 6 to 11 cycles. From the 5' RACE reads, TCRdb called clonotypes with MiXCR, one entry per CDR3 protein. The sample has over 1,300,000 distinct CDR3 sequences, almost 60% seen once. Turning to this clonotype: Its specificity is not known.

Deletions cut 2 bases from V and 2 bases from J, with 18 bases between. The CDR3 is 16 amino acids. From germline, CDR1 is SQVTM and CDR2 ANQGSEA. Sequenced sample: blood. This TCR was recovered from a man aged 18 to 29 in good health. The rearrangement uses TRBV29-1 and TRBJ2-5; D is perhaps TRBD1 or TRBD2 (5 bases each). CDR3 bases: TGCAGCGTTGAAACCCCCGGGGCAGTGTTACAAGAGACCCAGTACTTC. Amino acid sequence: CSVETPGAVLQETQYF.